These 17 T cell receptor beta chains originate from one sample sequenced in a study of graft-versus-host responses after intestinal transplantation. Some clones are missing from TCRdb's copy, which holds only in-frame ones; the method was immunoSEQ multiplex PCR. The table records 90,000 to 130,000 clones, just under 95% of them present only once. Which antigens these TCRs recognize remains unknown. The input for sequencing was unstimulated CD8+ T cells sorted from spleen or lymph node cells, taken before transplant. These receptors came from a human donor who was the organ donor for an intestinal transplant.

The J gene is TRBJ1-4, the V gene TRBV6-5; tentatively, D is TRBD1 (5 bases). The CDR3 sequence is 16 residues long. Trimming took off 4 bases at V and 0 bases at J, with 12 bases between the two ends. Germline CDR1 reads MNHEY; CDR2 reads SVGAGI. DNA for the CDR3: TGTGCCAGCAGTTGGCGACAGTTTGCAACTAATGAAAAACTGTTTTTT. Its protein product is CASSWRQFATNEKLFF.

The V gene is TRBV19, the J gene TRBJ1-5, with no clear D. Per germline, CDR1 LNHDA and CDR2 SQIVND (reference sequence). The CDR3 extends over 15 amino acids. The V end was cut by 1 base, the J end by 2 bases, with 9 bases between. The CDR3 loop is CASSIVMWGNQPQHF. CDR3 in DNA: TGTGCCAGTAGTATAGTGATGTGGGGCAATCAGCCCCAGCATTTT.

The chain uses TRBV11-2 and TRBJ1-2; 9 positions match TRBD1. J gave up 4 bases and V 3 bases, and 6 bases lay outside the gene matches. CDR1 and CDR2 from the germline V gene are SGHAT and FQNNGV. This CDR3 spans 15 amino acids. The CDR3 region has the DNA TGTGCCAGCAGCTTGGGACAGGGCCGACTCTATGGCTACACCTTC. Its protein product is CASSLGQGRLYGYTF.

V usage is TRBV27 and J usage is TRBJ1-5; D not resolved. The CDR3 runs to 13 residues. Trimming shortened V by 3 bases and J by 9 bases, and 12 bases separated the two germline ends. In germline, CDR1 is MNHEY, CDR2 SMNVEV (reference sequence). The CDR3 coding sequence is TGTGCCAGCAGTTTTCAATCAGGAAGGCCCCAGCATTTT. This gives the protein CASSFQSGRPQHF.

Details on this clone: The junction departs from germline at one end; a sequencing error may be responsible. The rearrangement links TRBV7-9 to TRBJ2-5; D uncertain. CDR1 and CDR2 (germline): SEHNR, FQNEAQ (reference sequence). The CDR3 consists of 15 residues. DNA of the CDR3: TGTGCCAGCAGCCTAATCGAAGACTCACAAGGGACCCAGTACTTC. Its protein is CASSLIEDSQGTQYF. Full variable domain (remainder filled in from reference TRBV7-9 and TRBJ2-5): DTGVSQNPRHKITKRGQNVTFRCDPISEHNRLYWYRQTLGQGPEFLTYFQNEAQLEKSRLLSDRFSAERPKGSFSTLEIQRTEQGDSAMYLCASSLIEDSQGTQYFGPGTRLLVL.

J is TRBJ2-7 and V is TRBV4-3, with TRBD2 matching over 11 bases. Germline assignment: CDR1 LGHNA and CDR2 YSLEER. V lost 3 bases, J lost 0 bases, and 4 bases stayed unmatched. This CDR3 spans 16 amino acids. The CDR3 bases are TGCGCCAGCAGCCACCCCGGGACTAGCGGCTCCTACGAGCAGTACTTC. Protein: CASSHPGTSGSYEQYF.

The rearrangement joins TRBV5-4 to TRBJ2-7; TRBD2 agrees at 10 bases. The CDR3 is 13 amino acids. CDR1 and CDR2 (germline): SGHNT, YYREEE (reference sequence). V lost 7 bases to trimming and J lost 4 bases; unmatched junction nucleotides: 5. The CDR3 DNA reads TGTGCCAGCGGACTAGCGGCCCCATACGAGCAGTACTTC. This sequence encodes CASGLAAPYEQYF.

V usage is TRBV27 and J usage is TRBJ2-1; 7 bases line up with TRBD2. Germline V CDR1 and CDR2: MNHEY, SMNVEV (reference sequence). V was pared by 0 bases and J by 7 bases, with 6 bases of the junction left unmatched. This CDR3 region has 15 residues. The CDR3 region has the DNA TGTGCCAGCAGTTTATCGCCGGGAGGAAGAAATGAGCAGTTCTTC. This translates into CASSLSPGGRNEQFF.

V and J are TRBV29-1 and TRBJ1-1, with D uncertain. The germline V and J ends were trimmed by 6 bases and 1 base, with 9 bases remaining between them. Per the germline V gene, CDR1 is SQVTM and CDR2 is ANQGSEA. CDR3 length equals 12 residues. For the CDR3, the DNA is TGCAGCGTCCTCGACCAGAACACTGAAGCTTTCTTT. Translation gives CSVLDQNTEAFF.

CDR3 coding DNA: TGCGCCAGCAGCCAAGTGTCTAGCGGGAGTAGTGAGCAGTTCTTC. This encodes CASSQVSSGSSEQFF. The V gene is TRBV4-1, the J gene TRBJ2-1, with 10 bases fitting TRBD2. CDR1 MGHRA and CDR2 YSYEKL come from the germline V gene. With V trimmed by 1 base and J by 9 bases, 6 bases remained unmatched. The CDR3 is 15 residues long.

This clone was picked up one time. V is TRBV15 and J is TRBJ2-1; 8 positions agree with TRBD2. J lost 9 bases, V lost 2 bases, and 15 bases had no gene match. Germline CDR1 reads LNHNV; CDR2 reads YYDKDF (reference sequence). CDR3 length: 17 amino acids. The DNA of the CDR3 is TGTGCCACCAGCAGAAACGCACTAGCGGATTTAGAGGGTGAGCAGTTCTTC. Amino acid sequence: CATSRNALADLEGEQFF.

The V call is TRBV20-1, the J call TRBJ2-5, with D hard to call. This CDR3 contains 9 residues. Germline lookup yields CDR1 DFQATT and CDR2 SNEGSKA (reference sequence). V lost 6 bases and J lost 3, with 2 bases in between. The CDR3, as DNA: TGCAGTGCCGAAGAGACCCAGTACTTC. Residues: CSAEETQYF.

The J gene is TRBJ2-3, the V gene TRBV13; D remains ambiguous. V was trimmed by 3 bases and J by 6 bases, leaving 7 bases between them. This CDR3 contains 12 residues. The germline gives CDR1 PRHDT, CDR2 FYEKMQ (reference sequence). The CDR3 region is CASSFGTDTQYF. As DNA, the CDR3 is TGTGCCAGCAGCTTCGGTACGGATACGCAGTATTTT.

The gene calls are TRBV4-1 and TRBJ2-5, with 7 bases aligning to TRBD2. This CDR3 spans 14 amino acids. Germline assignment: CDR1 MGHRA and CDR2 YSYEKL. J was trimmed by 1 base and V by 4 bases; bases with no gene match: 3. The CDR3 here is CASSPAGSQETQYF. The CDR3 region has the DNA TGCGCCAGCAGCCCAGCGGGGTCCCAAGAGACCCAGTACTTC.

V and J are TRBV5-6 and TRBJ2-1, with D possibly TRBD1 on 6 matching bases. The germline CDR1 and CDR2 sequences are SGHDT and YYEEEE. The ends were cut back, 5 bases at V and 8 bases at J, with 29 bases in the middle. CDR3 length equals 18 residues. CDR3 in DNA: TGTGCCAGCAGGCCTTACGGTAATTACAGGGACCCTCCGGATGAGCAGTTCTTC. Protein product: CASRPYGNYRDPPDEQFF.

The chain recombines TRBV29-1 with TRBJ2-5; D is unclear. With 0 bases removed from V and 4 bases from J, the gap between germline ends came to 18 bases. The V gene's germline CDR1 is SQVTM and CDR2 ANQGSEA. The CDR3 consists of 16 residues. CDR3 sequence reads: CSVEDYLEVGPETQYF. The CDR3, as DNA: TGCAGCGTTGAAGATTACCTTGAGGTAGGGCCAGAGACCCAGTACTTC.

Remarks on this clone: Germline and junction disagree at one end, which may indicate a read error. The chain is built from TRBV9 and TRBJ1-4; D ambiguous. This CDR3 comprises 14 residues. CDR1 and CDR2 from the germline V gene are SGDLS and YYNGEE. As DNA, the CDR3 is TGTGCCAGCAACGTAGACAAGCCCAGTGAAAAACTGTTTTTT. This gives the protein CASNVDKPSEKLFF.